This TCR beta chain was recorded in a study of T-cell reconstitution after alpha-beta-depleted transplantation in children. Preparing the TCRbeta library involved the use of unique molecular identifiers. Each CDR3 protein gets one entry after TCRdb re-called the PCR reads with MiXCR. This sample has more than 40,000 distinct CDR3 sequences, with roughly 52% found just once. The CDR3 length is 14 residues. Trimming removed 1 base from V and 5 bases from J, with 7 bases in between. Germline V CDR1 and CDR2: KGHDR, SFDVKD. The chain joins TRBV24-1 to TRBJ2-2; no clear D. The TCR comes from a boy in the first two years of life with SCID, due to receive a stem cell transplant. The sample here was peripheral blood, taken before TCRalphabeta/CD19-depleted stem cell transplant. CDR3 sequence (DNA): TGTGCCACCAGTGATTTATGGGGAACCGGGGAGCTGTTTTTT. Translating gives CATSDLWGTGELFF.